The entry below gives a single T cell receptor beta chain sequence along with its context. What it binds is unknown. Ipilimumab, 1 mg/kg, started 14 to 28 days after autologous transplant. The repertoire was sequenced with immunoSEQ multiplex PCR; TCRdb's copy has only in-frame clones and lacks some. The sample has some 87,000 clones, under 85% seen once. Trimming cost V 4 bases and J 3 bases; bases outside gene matches: 4. The germline V gene encodes CDR1 LGHNA and CDR2 YSLEER. This CDR3 is 14 amino acids long. These data originate in a study of ipilimumab plus nivolumab after autologous stem cell transplantation. Whole-study findings and limits: TCR repertoire, Treg phenotype and gut microbiota reportedly support more study of this approach.

Sequences were derived from PBMCs, sampled in a trial of ipilimumab plus nivolumab as post-transplant consolidation. The receptor comes from a male donor with diffuse large B-cell lymphoma. The chain has TRBV4-3 and TRBJ2-7, with 9 bases lining up with TRBD1. For the CDR3, the DNA is TGCGCCAGCAGCCGCCGGGACAGGGACTACGAGCAGTACTTC. This sequence encodes CASSRRDRDYEQYF.